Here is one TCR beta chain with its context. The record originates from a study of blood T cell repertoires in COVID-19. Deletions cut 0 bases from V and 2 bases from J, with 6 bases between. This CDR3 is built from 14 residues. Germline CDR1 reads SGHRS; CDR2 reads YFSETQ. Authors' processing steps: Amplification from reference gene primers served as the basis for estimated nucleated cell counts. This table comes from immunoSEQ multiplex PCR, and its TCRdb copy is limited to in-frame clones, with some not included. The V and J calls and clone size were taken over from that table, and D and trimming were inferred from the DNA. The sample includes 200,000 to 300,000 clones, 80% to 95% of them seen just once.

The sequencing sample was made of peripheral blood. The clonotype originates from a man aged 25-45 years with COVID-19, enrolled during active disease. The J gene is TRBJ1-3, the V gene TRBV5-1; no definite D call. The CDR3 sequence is CASSLVSPGNTIYF. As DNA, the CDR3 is TGCGCCAGCAGCTTGGTGTCTCCTGGAAACACCATATATTTT.